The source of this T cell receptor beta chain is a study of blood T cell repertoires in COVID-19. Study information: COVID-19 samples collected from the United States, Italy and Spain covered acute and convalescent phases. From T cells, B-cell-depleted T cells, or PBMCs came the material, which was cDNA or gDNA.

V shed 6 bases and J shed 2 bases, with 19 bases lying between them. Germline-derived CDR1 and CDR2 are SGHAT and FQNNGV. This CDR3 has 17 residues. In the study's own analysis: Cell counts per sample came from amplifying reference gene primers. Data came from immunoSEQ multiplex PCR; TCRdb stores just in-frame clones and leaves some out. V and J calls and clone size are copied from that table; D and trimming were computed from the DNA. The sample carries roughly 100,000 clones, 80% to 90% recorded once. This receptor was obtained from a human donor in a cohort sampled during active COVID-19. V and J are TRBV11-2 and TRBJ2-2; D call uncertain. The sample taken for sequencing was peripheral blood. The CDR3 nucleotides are TGTGCCAGCAGGGAGAGACTTCTAGACCAAAACACCGGGGAGCTGTTTTTT. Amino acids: CASRERLLDQNTGELFF.